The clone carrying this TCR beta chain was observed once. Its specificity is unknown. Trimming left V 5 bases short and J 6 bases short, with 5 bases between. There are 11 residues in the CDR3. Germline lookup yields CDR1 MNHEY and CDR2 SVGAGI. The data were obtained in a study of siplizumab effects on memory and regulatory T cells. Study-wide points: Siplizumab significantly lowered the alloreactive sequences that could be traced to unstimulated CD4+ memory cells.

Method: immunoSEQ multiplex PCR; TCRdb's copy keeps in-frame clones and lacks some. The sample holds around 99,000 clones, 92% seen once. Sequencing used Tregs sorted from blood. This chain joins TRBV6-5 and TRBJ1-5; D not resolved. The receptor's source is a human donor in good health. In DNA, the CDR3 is TGTGCCAGCAGTATGGGTCAGCCCCAGCATTTT. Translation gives CASSMGQPQHF.